These 11 T cell receptor beta chains share one sample of origin, sequenced in a study of blood T cells in healthy people across ages. Together with a sample-barcoded 5' primer, a J-beta primer mix was included in a second PCR lasting about 6 to 11 cycles. Each CDR3 protein gets one entry after TCRdb re-called the 5' RACE reads with MiXCR. The sample has around 580,000 distinct CDR3 sequences, around half seen once. The specimen was blood. The origin of the receptors is an older man in good health.

The rearrangement uses TRBV10-3 and TRBJ1-5, with unresolved D. CDR1 and CDR2 (germline): ENHRY, SYGVKD. This CDR3 is 14 amino acids long. V was pared by 3 bases and J by 6 bases, with 12 bases between. The CDR3: CAISDGSGGQPQHF. The DNA of the CDR3 is TGTGCCATCAGTGATGGGTCGGGTGGTCAGCCCCAGCATTTT.

DNA for the CDR3: TGTGCCAGCAGTGTAGGGACAGGAACTTCATCACCCCTCCACTTT. Encoded protein: CASSVGTGTSSPLHF. J is TRBJ1-6 and V is TRBV25-1; 8 bases line up with TRBD1. Germline trimming cut 4 bases from V and 10 bases from J; bases unmatched to any gene: 9. Germline CDR1 MGHDK, CDR2 SYGVNS. The CDR3 runs to 15 residues. Looking up the rest from reference TRBV25-1 and TRBJ1-6 gives the full variable domain: EADIYQTPRYLVIGTGKKITLECSQTMGHDKMYWYQQDPGMELHLIHYSYGVNSTEKGDLSSESTVSRIRTEHFPLTLESARPSHTSQYLCASSVGTGTSSPLHFGNGTRLTVT.

This clonotype has just one count. CDR3: CASSSGQGGTTNEKLFF. The CDR3 coding sequence is TGTGCCAGCAGCTCAGGACAGGGGGGAACAACTAATGAAAAACTGTTTTTT. The gene calls are TRBV7-2 and TRBJ1-4; 10 bases align to TRBD1. The CDR3 is 17 residues long. Germline V gene lookup returns CDR1 SGHTA and CDR2 FQGNSA. Trimming took 4 bases from V and 0 from J; bases not matched to a gene: 5.

This clonotype was picked up a small number of times. The chain is built from TRBV12-3 or TRBV12-4 and TRBJ2-5; unclear D gene. There are 15 residues in the CDR3. The V gene lost 10 bases and the J gene lost 11 bases, with 29 bases spanning the gap. The CDR3 nucleotides read TGTGCCACCGCCTTAGGGCCGGAGTCGCCGAGAGAGCAGTACTTC. This translates into CATALGPESPREQYF.

This clonotype was observed a few times. V is TRBV29-1 and J is TRBJ2-3; D call uncertain. This CDR3 comprises 12 residues. Trimming stripped 4 bases from V and 7 bases from J, with 12 bases between. Germline lookup yields CDR1 SQVTM and CDR2 ANQGSEA. CDR3 protein: CSVGPSSYTQYF. CDR3 in DNA: TGCAGCGTTGGTCCCTCCTCATATACGCAGTATTTT.

This chain uses TRBV7-2 with TRBJ2-3; either TRBD1 or TRBD2 may fit D (5 bases each). CDR3 length equals 14 residues. Germline V gene data show CDR1 as SGHTA and CDR2 as FQGNSA. V was pared by 1 base and J by 7 bases, with 12 bases between. The CDR3 DNA reads TGTGCCAGCAGCTTAGGGGGGTCTGCAAATACGCAGTATTTT. Protein sequence: CASSLGGSANTQYF.

The CDR3 DNA reads TGTGCCAGCAGCCCAACTAGCGGACCTCAAGAGACCCAGTACTTC. Its protein is CASSPTSGPQETQYF. J is TRBJ2-7 and V is TRBV7-3; TRBD2 matches 8 bases. The end of the DNA fits TRBJ2-5 better, so the J call may be wrong. Germline CDR1 SGHTA, CDR2 FQGTGA. The CDR3 consists of 15 residues.

For this clonotype: The junction shows a germline mismatch at one end, possibly a read error. The chain carries TRBV7-9 and TRBJ2-3; either TRBD1 or TRBD2 may fit D (5 bases each). CDR3 length: 15 residues. Germline lookup yields CDR1 SEHNR and CDR2 FQNEAQ (reference sequence). CDR3 sequence reads: CASSTGTTSTDTQYF. For the CDR3, the DNA is TGCGCCAGCAGCACGGGGACCACGAGCACAGATACGCAGTATTTT.

V and J are TRBV10-3 and TRBJ2-2; D is uncertain. The germline V gene has CDR1 ENHRY and CDR2 SYGVKD. V was pared by 6 bases and J by 3 bases, with 11 bases between. The CDR3 runs to 14 residues. For the CDR3, the DNA is TGTGCCATCAGGGCCCCCCTTCACACCGGGGAGCTGTTTTTT. This codes for CAIRAPLHTGELFF.

Only a few counts were recorded for this clonotype. V gene TRBV5-1 combines with J gene TRBJ1-2; D uncertain. The CDR3 contains 12 residues. Germline loops: CDR1 SGHRS, CDR2 YFSETQ. V lost 0 bases and J 7 bases, leaving 7 bases between the germline ends. CDR3 in amino acids: CASSLGSSGYTF. In DNA form, the CDR3 reads TGCGCCAGCAGCTTGGGAAGCTCTGGCTACACCTTC.

This clonotype was seen just once. As the CDR3 is not closed by the conserved phenylalanine or tryptophan, this likely results from a read error. V gene TRBV7-9 combines with J gene TRBJ2-6, with D unresolved. V was pared by 4 bases and J by 9 bases, with 13 bases between. Germline V lookup: CDR1 SEHNR, CDR2 FQNEAQ (reference sequence). CDR3 length: 14 amino acids. For the CDR3, the DNA is TGTGCCAGCAGCTCCCGAGCGAGATTCAACGTCCTGACTTTA. It encodes CASSSRARFNVLTL.